This is a list of T cell receptor beta chains from one sample in a study of blood T cells in healthy people across ages. TCRdb passed the 5' RACE reads through MiXCR, listing each CDR3 protein once. The data contain more than 1 million distinct CDR3 sequences, 35% to 55% of them seen just once; the ten biggest clones take up 15% to 20%. Sequenced material: blood. The origin of the receptors is a woman aged 55-70 years in good health. Each CDR3 is given with its conserved first and last residue. Fields, in order: V gene, J gene, D gene, clone size, CDR3 DNA, CDR3 protein. A D gene is named only where the DNA matches it firmly. Rows may omit the clone size; those that give it use once, few, many or a size class.

>TRBV9|TRBJ2-1|.|few
TGTGCCAGCAGCGTAGAGGGGGTAAGGGGGCAGTTCTTC
CASSVEGVRGQFF
>TRBV12-3/TRBV12-4|TRBJ1-6|.|.
TGTGCCAGCAGTTTAGCCAAAACGGGGGTCGAGAGCGTGTCACCCCCCCACTTT
CASSLAKTGVESVSPPHF
>TRBV5-1|TRBJ2-1|.|few
TGCGCCAGCAGCTTGGTAGCTACTCCGGGGAATGAGCAGTTCTTC
CASSLVATPGNEQFF
>TRBV6-2/TRBV6-3|TRBJ1-2|TRBD1|many
TGTGCCAGCAGCCCCGGGACAGGCTATGGCTACACCTTC
CASSPGTGYGYTF
>TRBV11-2|TRBJ2-3|TRBD2|.
TGTGCCAGCACCCCACTACTAGGGACTAGAAACACAGATACGCAGTATTTT
CASTPLLGTRNTDTQYF
>TRBV12-3/TRBV12-4|TRBJ1-4|.|.
TGTGCCAGCAAGGAGGGCGCGGCAACTAATGAAAAACTGTTTTTT
CASKEGAATNEKLFF
>TRBV9|TRBJ2-1|.|.
TGTGCCAGCAGCGTAGTTAATCCAGGAGGCGATGAGCAGTTCTTC
CASSVVNPGGDEQFF
>TRBV4-2|TRBJ1-1|.|few
TGTGCCAGCAGCCAAGGAAACAGGGAGGCCACTGAAGCTTTCTTT
CASSQGNREATEAFF
>TRBV6-5|TRBJ2-7|.|.
TGTGCCTGCAGAACCTTTCCTACAGGGAGAAGTGAGCAGTACTTC
CACRTFPTGRSEQYF
>TRBV11-2|TRBJ2-7|.|.
TGTGCCAGCAGCTTAGGAGTGGAACAGGGCCTCTCCTACGAGCAGTACTTC
CASSLGVEQGLSYEQYF
>TRBV11-2|TRBJ2-7|.|few
TGTGCCAGCAGCTTAGGTGTCCAGGGCCCCTACGAGCAGTACTTC
CASSLGVQGPYEQYF
>TRBV28|TRBJ2-1|.|few
TGTGCCACCGATTCCTTGGGCAATGAGCAGTTCTTC
CATDSLGNEQFF
>TRBV5-1|TRBJ2-7|TRBD1|few
TGCGCCAGCAGCTTTACAGGGGTAACCTACGAGCAGTACTTC
CASSFTGVTYEQYF
>TRBV28|TRBJ2-5|.|.
TGTGCCAGCAGTTTACCAGGGTCCCCGGGTCAAGAGACCCAGTACTTC
CASSLPGSPGQETQYF
>TRBV11-2|TRBJ2-3|TRBD1|.
TGTGCCAGCAGCCTGGGACAGGGGGGGCACACAGATACGCAGTATTTT
CASSLGQGGHTDTQYF
>TRBV27|TRBJ2-7|.|.
TGTGCCAGCAGTCCAATTCCAACCTCGGACGCTCTGTCTGAAAATGAGTACTTC
CASSPIPTSDALSENEYF
>TRBV29-1|TRBJ1-1|.|.
TGCAGCGTTGACAACACTGAAGCTTTCTTT
CSVDNTEAFF
>TRBV6-5|TRBJ2-5|TRBD1|.
TGTGCCAGCAGTTATCACGGACAGGGCCCCTACTACGCCGGGCAGACCCAGTACTTC
CASSYHGQGPYYAGQTQYF
>TRBV27|TRBJ2-4|TRBD1|few
TGTGCCAGCAGTTACAGGGGATTAGCCAAAAACATTCAGTACTTC
CASSYRGLAKNIQYF
>TRBV20-1|TRBJ2-1|TRBD2|few
TGCAGTGCTCTAGCGGGTCTCGCCTACAATGAGCAGTTCTTC
CSALAGLAYNEQFF
>TRBV9|TRBJ2-7|TRBD1|once
TGTGCCAGCAGCGTAGCAGCCGGGACAGGTCGCTACGAGCAGTACTTC
CASSVAAGTGRYEQYF
>TRBV5-6|TRBJ2-3|.|.
TGTGCCAGCAGCCTCCAAGCCGGCAGCGGTAGAAGCACAGATACGCAGTATTTT
CASSLQAGSGRSTDTQYF